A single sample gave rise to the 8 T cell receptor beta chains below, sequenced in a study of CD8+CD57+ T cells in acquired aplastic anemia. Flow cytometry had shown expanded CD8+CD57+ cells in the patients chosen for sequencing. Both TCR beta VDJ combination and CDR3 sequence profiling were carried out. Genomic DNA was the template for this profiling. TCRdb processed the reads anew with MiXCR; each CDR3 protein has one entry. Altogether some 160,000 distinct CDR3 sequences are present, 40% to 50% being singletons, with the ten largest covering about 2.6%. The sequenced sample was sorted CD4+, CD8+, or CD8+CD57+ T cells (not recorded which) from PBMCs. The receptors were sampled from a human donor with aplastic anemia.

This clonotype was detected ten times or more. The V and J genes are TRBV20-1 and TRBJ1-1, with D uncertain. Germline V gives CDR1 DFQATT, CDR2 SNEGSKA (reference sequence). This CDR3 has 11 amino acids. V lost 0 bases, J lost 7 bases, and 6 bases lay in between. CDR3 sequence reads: CSARDRLEAFF. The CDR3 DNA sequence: TGCAGTGCTAGAGATCGACTTGAAGCTTTCTTT.

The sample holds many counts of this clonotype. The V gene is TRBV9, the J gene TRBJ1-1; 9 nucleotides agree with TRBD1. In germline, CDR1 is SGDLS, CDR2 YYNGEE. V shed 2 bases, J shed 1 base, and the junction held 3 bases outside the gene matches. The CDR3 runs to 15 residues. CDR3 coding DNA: TGTGCCAGCAGCGTCGGGACAGGGCAGAACACTGAAGCTTTCTTT. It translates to CASSVGTGQNTEAFF. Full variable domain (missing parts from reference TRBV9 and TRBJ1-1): DSGVTQTPKHLITATGQRVTLRCSPRSGDLSVYWYQQSLDQGLQFLIQYYNGEERAKGNILERFSAQQFPDLHSELNLSSLELGDSALYFCASSVGTGQNTEAFFGQGTRLTVV.

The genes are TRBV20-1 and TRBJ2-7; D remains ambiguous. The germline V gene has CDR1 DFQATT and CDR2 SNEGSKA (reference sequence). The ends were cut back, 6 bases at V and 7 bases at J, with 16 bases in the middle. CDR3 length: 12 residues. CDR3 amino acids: CSAGRASIEQYF. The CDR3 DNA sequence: TGCAGTGCCGGTAGGGCTAGTATTGAGCAGTACTTC.

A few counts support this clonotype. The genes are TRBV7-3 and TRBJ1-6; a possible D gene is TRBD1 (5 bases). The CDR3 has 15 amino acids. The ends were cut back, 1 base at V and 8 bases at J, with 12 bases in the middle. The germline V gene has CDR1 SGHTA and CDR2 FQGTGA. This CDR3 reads CASSLRDGGYSPLHF. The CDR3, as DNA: TGTGCCAGCAGCTTAAGGGACGGAGGATATTCACCCCTCCACTTT.

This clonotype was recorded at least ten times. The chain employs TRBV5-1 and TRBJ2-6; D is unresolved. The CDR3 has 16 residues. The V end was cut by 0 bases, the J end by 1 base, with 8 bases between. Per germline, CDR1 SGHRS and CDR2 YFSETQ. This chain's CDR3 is CASSLELGSGANVLTF. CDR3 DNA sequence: TGCGCCAGCAGCTTGGAACTGGGATCTGGGGCCAACGTCCTGACTTTC. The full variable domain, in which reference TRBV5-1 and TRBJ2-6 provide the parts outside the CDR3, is KAGVTQTPRYLIKTRGQQVTLSCSPISGHRSVSWYQQTPGQGLQFLFEYFSETQRNKGNFPGRFSGRQFSNSRSEMNVSTLELGDSALYLCASSLELGSGANVLTFGAGSRLTVL.

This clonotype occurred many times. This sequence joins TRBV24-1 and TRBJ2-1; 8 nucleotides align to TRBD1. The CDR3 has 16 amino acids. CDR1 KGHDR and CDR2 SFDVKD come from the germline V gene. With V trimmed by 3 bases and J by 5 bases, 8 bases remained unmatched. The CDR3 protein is CATSDPGQGLDNEQFF. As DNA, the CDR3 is TGTGCCACCAGTGATCCTGGACAGGGTCTAGACAATGAGCAGTTCTTC.

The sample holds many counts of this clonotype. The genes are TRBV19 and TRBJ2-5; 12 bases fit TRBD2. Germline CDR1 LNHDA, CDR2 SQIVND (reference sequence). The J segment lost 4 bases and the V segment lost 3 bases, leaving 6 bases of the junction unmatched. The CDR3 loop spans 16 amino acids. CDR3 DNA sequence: TGTGCCAGTAGTATCGGACTAGCGGGAAAGAGAGAGACCCAGTACTTC. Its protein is CASSIGLAGKRETQYF. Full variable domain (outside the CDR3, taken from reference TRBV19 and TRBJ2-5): DGGITQSPKYLFRKEGQNVTLSCEQNLNHDAMYWYRQDPGQGLRLIYYSQIVNDFQKGDIAEGYSVSREKKESFPLTVTSAQKNPTAFYLCASSIGLAGKRETQYFGPGTRLLVL.

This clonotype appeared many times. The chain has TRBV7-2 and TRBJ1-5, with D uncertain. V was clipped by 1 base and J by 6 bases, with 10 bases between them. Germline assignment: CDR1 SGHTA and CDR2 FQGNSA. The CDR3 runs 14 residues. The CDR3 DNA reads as TGTGCCAGCAGCTTAGGGTCAGCGGGTCAGCCCCAGCATTTT. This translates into CASSLGSAGQPQHF. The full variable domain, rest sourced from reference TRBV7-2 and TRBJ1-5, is GAGVSQSPSNKVTEKGKDVELRCDPISGHTALYWYRQSLGQGLEFLIYFQGNSAPDKSGLPSDRFSAERTGGSVSTLTIQRTQQEDSAVYLCASSLGSAGQPQHFGDGTRLSIL.